These T cell receptor beta chains were read from a single sample in a study of OX40 agonist ivuxolimab in advanced cancers. Libraries were prepared by immunoSEQ multiplex PCR; TCRdb keeps only in-frame clonotypes and omits some of them. The sample holds about 28,000 clones, about 86% seen once. The sample in question was CD4+ or CD8+ T cells sorted from blood, obtained in a trial of the OX40 agonist ivuxolimab. The origin of the receptors is an adult with an advanced solid tumor such as melanoma, head and neck, liver or kidney cancer. CDR3s include the opening cysteine and the closing phenylalanine or tryptophan. A D gene is named only where the DNA matches it firmly. A clone size is listed for some rows: how often the clone was seen (once, few, many), or a class if it is expanded.

v_gene	j_gene	abundance	d_gene	CDR3aa	CDR3nt
TRBV6-6	TRBJ1-2	NA	TRBD1	CASSYRTGRNGYTF	TGTGCCAGCAGTTACCGGACAGGGCGTAATGGCTACACCTTC
TRBV19	TRBJ1-5	NA	TRBD1	CASSAGTGGVSNQPQHF	TGTGCCAGTAGTGCCGGGACAGGGGGTGTTAGCAATCAGCCCCAGCATTTT
TRBV27	TRBJ2-7	NA	TRBD1	CASSRGTGGNPYEQYF	TGTGCCAGCAGTAGGGGGACAGGGGGAAACCCATACGAGCAGTACTTC
TRBV5-1	TRBJ2-5	NA	NA	CASSPTQETQYF	TGCGCCAGCAGCCCAACCCAAGAGACCCAGTACTTC
TRBV27	TRBJ2-7	many	NA	CASSLSAQHYEQYF	TGTGCCAGCAGTTTATCGGCACAGCACTACGAGCAGTACTTC
TRBV27	TRBJ1-5	NA	NA	CASRLVGGNQPQHF	TGTGCCAGCAGACTTGTTGGTGGGAATCAGCCCCAGCATTTT
TRBV7-9	TRBJ1-2	NA	TRBD1	CASSYGQGGVYGYTF	TGTGCCAGCAGCTATGGACAGGGAGGGGTCTATGGCTACACCTTC
TRBV27	TRBJ2-5	NA	TRBD2	CASSFDLAGGETQYF	TGTGCCAGCAGTTTCGATTTGGCGGGGGGAGAGACCCAGTACTTC
TRBV5-6	TRBJ2-4	NA	NA	CASSPGEARGAQYF	TGTGCCAGCAGCCCCGGGGAAGCCCGTGGGGCTCAGTACTTC
TRBV27	TRBJ1-3	NA	NA	CASSLSGLGNTIYF	TGTGCCAGCAGTTTATCAGGGTTGGGAAACACCATATATTTT
TRBV21-1	TRBJ1-5	NA	NA	CASSKAGVNQPQHF	TGTGCCAGCAGCAAAGCCGGTGTTAATCAGCCCCAGCATTTT